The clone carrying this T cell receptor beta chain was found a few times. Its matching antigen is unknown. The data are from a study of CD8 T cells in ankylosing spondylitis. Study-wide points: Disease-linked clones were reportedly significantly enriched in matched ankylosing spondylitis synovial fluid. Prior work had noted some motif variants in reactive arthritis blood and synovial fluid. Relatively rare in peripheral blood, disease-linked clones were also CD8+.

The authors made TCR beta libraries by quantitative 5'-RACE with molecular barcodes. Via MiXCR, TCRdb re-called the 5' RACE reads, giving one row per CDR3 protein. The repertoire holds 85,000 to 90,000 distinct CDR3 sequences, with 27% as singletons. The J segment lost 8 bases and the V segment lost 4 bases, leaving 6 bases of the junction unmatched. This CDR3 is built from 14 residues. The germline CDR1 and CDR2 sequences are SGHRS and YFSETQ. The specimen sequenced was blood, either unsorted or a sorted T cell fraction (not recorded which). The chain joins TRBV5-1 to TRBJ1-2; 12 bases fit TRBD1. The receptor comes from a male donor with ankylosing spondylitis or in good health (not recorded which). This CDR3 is CASSGGQGADGYTF. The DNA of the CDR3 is TGCGCCAGCAGCGGGGGACAGGGGGCTGACGGCTACACCTTC.